The 28 T cell receptor beta chains below were found in one sample sequenced in a study of blood T cell repertoires in COVID-19. Sequencing was performed with immunoSEQ multiplex PCR; in TCRdb, only in-frame clones are kept and a portion is missing. The repertoire consists of approximately 250,000 clones, with about 90% occurring once and the leading ten covering around 9.6%. Material: peripheral blood. These TCRs come from a woman between 65 and 79 years old with COVID-19, enrolled during active disease.

The rearrangement joins TRBV3-1 (or the pseudogene TRBV3-2) to TRBJ1-6, with 8 bases identical to TRBD1. This CDR3 region has 15 residues. From germline, CDR1 is LGHDT and CDR2 YNNKEL (reference sequence). J lost 7 bases, V lost 1 base, and 3 bases had no gene match. The CDR3 region has the DNA TGTGCCAGCAGCCAAGGGGGACAGGAGAATTCACCCCTCCACTTT. Protein sequence: CASSQGGQENSPLHF.

This chain connects TRBV7-2 to TRBJ2-7; D ambiguous. Germline-derived CDR1 and CDR2 are SGHTA and FQGNSA. V lost 1 base and J lost 3, with 13 bases in between. The CDR3 is 15 amino acids. The DNA for the CDR3 is TGTGCCAGCAGCTTAGTTGGCGGCCGAAACTACGAGCAGTACTTC. It yields the protein CASSLVGGRNYEQYF.

The chain couples TRBV27 to TRBJ1-2; D is ambiguous. Trimming took 0 bases from V and 2 from J, leaving 10 bases between them. The CDR3 contains 15 residues. Germline-derived CDR1 and CDR2 are MNHEY and SMNVEV (reference sequence). This CDR3 is CASSLSSGGNYGYTF. The CDR3 region has the DNA TGTGCCAGCAGTTTATCATCCGGCGGGAACTATGGCTACACCTTC.

V and J are TRBV11-3 and TRBJ2-7; 8 bases map to TRBD1. The CDR3 is made up of 15 amino acids. The germline V gene has CDR1 SGHNT and CDR2 YENEEA. The J segment lost 5 bases and the V segment lost 1 base, leaving 7 bases of the junction unmatched. The CDR3 coding sequence is TGTGCCAGCAGCTTAGGAAGACAGGGGCGAAACGAGCAGTACTTC. This sequence encodes CASSLGRQGRNEQYF.

The chain employs TRBV6-2 or TRBV6-3 and TRBJ2-1; 8 nucleotides match TRBD2. Germline loops: CDR1 MNHEY, CDR2 SVGEGT. CDR3 length equals 15 residues. The junction had 6 bases not matched to a gene; V was cut back by 0 bases and J by 8 bases. For the CDR3, the DNA is TGTGCCAGCAGTTACTCTGGCGGGAGGACAGATGAGCAGTTCTTC. This codes for CASSYSGGRTDEQFF.

The V gene is TRBV24-1, the J gene TRBJ1-5; TRBD1 aligns across 9 bases. There are 15 residues in the CDR3. The V gene end was trimmed by 4 bases and the J gene end by 2 bases; junction bases not matched to a gene: 2. Germline loops: CDR1 KGHDR, CDR2 SFDVKD. CDR3 nucleotide sequence: TGTGCCACCAGTGAGCGGACAGGGGGCAATCAGCCCCAGCATTTT. It is translated as CATSERTGGNQPQHF.

The chain links TRBV3-1 (or the pseudogene TRBV3-2) to TRBJ1-2; D possibly corresponds to TRBD1 (5 bases). CDR1 LGHDT and CDR2 YNNKEL come from the germline V gene (reference sequence). The CDR3 is 13 amino acids. Here the CDR3 reads CAAGEGSNYGYTF. CDR3 coding DNA: TGTGCTGCGGGGGAGGGGTCCAACTATGGCTACACCTTC.

The V call is TRBV5-1, the J call TRBJ2-5, with TRBD1 identical over 7 bases. Per germline, CDR1 SGHRS and CDR2 YFSETQ. V lost 0 bases, J lost 2 bases, and 4 bases stayed unmatched. This CDR3 is 15 amino acids long. Written as DNA, the CDR3 is TGCGCCAGCAGCTTGGGACAGGGTTTTCAAGAGACCCAGTACTTC. The encoded protein is CASSLGQGFQETQYF.

This clone was observed once. This chain links TRBV4-3 with TRBJ2-7; 9 nucleotides align to TRBD1. This CDR3 region has 16 residues. Germline V gives CDR1 LGHNA, CDR2 YSLEER. After removal of 0 bases from V and 3 bases from J, the junction contained 6 bases not matched to a gene. DNA of the CDR3: TGCGCCAGCAGCCAAGAAGCACAGGGGGCGATCTACGAGCAGTACTTC. Protein product: CASSQEAQGAIYEQYF.

The chain employs TRBV9 and TRBJ1-1; 9 nucleotides agree with TRBD1. V was pared by 3 bases and J by 3 bases, with 3 bases of the junction left unmatched. The germline V gene has CDR1 SGDLS and CDR2 YYNGEE. The CDR3 is made up of 14 amino acids. The DNA of the CDR3 is TGTGCCAGCAGCGCCCGGGACAGGGACACTGAAGCTTTCTTT. Protein: CASSARDRDTEAFF.

This chain connects TRBV5-1 to TRBJ2-7; D gene unclear. The CDR3 totals 14 residues. Germline-derived CDR1 and CDR2 are SGHRS and YFSETQ. V was trimmed by 2 bases and J by 0 bases, leaving 9 bases between them. The CDR3 DNA reads TGCGCCAGCAGCTTCCAATCCCCCTCCTACGAGCAGTACTTC. This gives the protein CASSFQSPSYEQYF.

The chain links TRBV12-3 or TRBV12-4 to TRBJ2-7; 8 bases match TRBD2. This CDR3 has 13 amino acids. V was pared by 3 bases and J by 5 bases, with 3 bases of the junction left unmatched. The CDR3 sequence is CASSFYGRDEQYF. The CDR3 DNA reads TGTGCCAGCAGTTTTTACGGGAGGGACGAGCAGTACTTC.

The rearrangement uses TRBV27 and TRBJ2-1, with TRBD2 identical over 7 bases. The CDR3 consists of 14 residues. Germline lookup yields CDR1 MNHEY and CDR2 SMNVEV (reference sequence). V lost 0 bases, J lost 15 bases, and 11 bases stayed unmatched. Here the CDR3 reads CASSLSIGERELFF. The DNA for the CDR3 is TGTGCCAGCAGTTTATCGATTGGGGAGCGGGAACTGTTCTTC.

The chain has TRBV6-5 and TRBJ1-2, with D perhaps TRBD1 (6 bases). The CDR3 spans 14 residues. V was clipped by 6 bases and J by 8 bases, with 19 bases between them. CDR1 is MNHEY, CDR2 SVGAGI, per germline. The CDR3 sequence: CASRLQLQGIGYTF. The CDR3 DNA reads TGTGCCAGCAGACTCCAGCTACAGGGCATCGGCTACACCTTC.

The J gene is TRBJ1-1, the V gene TRBV11-3, with D unresolved. CDR1 SGHNT and CDR2 YENEEA come from the germline V gene. V lost 4 bases to trimming and J lost 7 bases, with 13 bases between them. CDR3 size: 13 residues. In DNA form, the CDR3 reads TGTGCCAGCAGCTCGTTGGTCCGGGGTGAAGCTTTCTTT. Residues: CASSSLVRGEAFF.

The chain uses TRBV30 and TRBJ2-1, with a weak D call TRBD1 (5 bases). Trimming left V 0 bases short and J 6 bases short, with 6 bases between. Germline values: CDR1 GTSNPN, CDR2 SVGIG (reference sequence). CDR3 length: 12 amino acids. CDR3 amino acids: CAWSVRGNEQFF. As DNA, the CDR3 is TGTGCCTGGAGTGTAAGGGGCAATGAGCAGTTCTTC.

The chain combines TRBV2 with TRBJ1-3; D uncertain. The CDR3 consists of 14 residues. V was cut by 4 bases and J by 2 bases, with 9 bases left in between. Per the germline V gene, CDR1 is SNHLY and CDR2 is FYNNEI. CDR3 DNA sequence: TGTGCCAGCAGTGTAACCGGGACTGGAAACACCATATATTTT. Residues: CASSVTGTGNTIYF.

In this sample, this clone turned up once. The chain uses TRBV2 and TRBJ2-7, with TRBD2 identical over 7 bases. This CDR3 comprises 13 residues. From germline, CDR1 is SNHLY and CDR2 FYNNEI. The J segment lost 9 bases and the V segment lost 4 bases, leaving 9 bases of the junction unmatched. The CDR3: CASSGTRTTRQYF. The CDR3 bases are TGTGCCAGCAGTGGGACTAGAACTACGAGGCAGTACTTC. The full variable domain, in which reference TRBV2 and TRBJ2-7 provide the parts outside the CDR3, is EPEVTQTPSHQVTQMGQEVILRCVPISNHLYFYWYRQILGQKVEFLVSFYNNEISEKSEIFDDQFSVERPDGSNFTLKIRSTKLEDSAMYFCASSGTRTTRQYFGPGTRLTVT.

The chain couples TRBV19 to TRBJ1-5, with 10 positions matching TRBD1. Trimming removed 5 bases from V and 2 bases from J; junction bases left unmatched: 6. The germline V gene encodes CDR1 LNHDA and CDR2 SQIVND (reference sequence). The CDR3 is made up of 16 amino acids. The CDR3 sequence is CASSVTGGVGNQPQHF. The CDR3 nucleotides read TGTGCCAGTAGTGTGACAGGGGGCGTAGGCAATCAGCCCCAGCATTTT.

The chain links TRBV12-3 or TRBV12-4 to TRBJ2-5; D may be TRBD2 (6 bases). CDR3 length: 12 amino acids. The V gene lost 4 bases and the J gene lost 5 bases, with 8 bases spanning the gap. CDR3 coding DNA: TGTGCCAGCAGTTCCCGGGGGGAGACCCAGTACTTC. Amino acid sequence: CASSSRGETQYF.

The chain couples TRBV5-4 to TRBJ1-2, with TRBD1 matching over 7 bases. J was trimmed by 1 base and V by 4 bases; bases with no gene match: 4. Germline CDR1 reads SGHNT; CDR2 reads YYREEE (reference sequence). The CDR3 is 14 amino acids. CDR3 sequence: CASSRGQVNYGYTF. CDR3 bases: TGTGCCAGCAGCCGCGGACAGGTTAACTATGGCTACACCTTC.

The chain carries TRBV5-1 and TRBJ2-3; 7 bases are a match to TRBD2. After removal of 3 bases from V and 1 base from J, the junction contained 5 bases not matched to a gene. Germline V gives CDR1 SGHRS, CDR2 YFSETQ. The CDR3 extends over 15 amino acids. The CDR3 region has the DNA TGCGCCAGCAGCTCGAGCGGGACGGGCACAGATACGCAGTATTTT. Its translation is CASSSSGTGTDTQYF.

The V call is TRBV28, the J call TRBJ1-6; 8 nucleotides match TRBD1. Germline loops: CDR1 MDHEN, CDR2 SYDVKM. This CDR3 is built from 15 residues. Trimming at V came to 3 bases and at J to 9 bases, leaving 7 bases not matched to a gene. The DNA of the CDR3 is TGTGCCAGCAGTTTCGGACAGGGAGGTTTTTCACCCCTCCACTTT. It encodes CASSFGQGGFSPLHF.

This chain joins TRBV5-4 and TRBJ1-3, with TRBD1 identical over 7 bases. The CDR3 loop spans 14 amino acids. Looked up from germline, CDR1 is SGHNT and CDR2 is YYREEE (reference sequence). With 5 bases clipped from V and 7 bases from J, the junction kept 9 bases outside the gene matches. The CDR3 region has the DNA TGTGCCAGCAGGGGACAGCCCGAGACGAACACCATATATTTT. Residues: CASRGQPETNTIYF.

This chain links TRBV19 with TRBJ2-2, with a tentative D call TRBD1 (6 bases). CDR1 and CDR2 (germline): LNHDA, SQIVND (reference sequence). V was shortened by 5 bases and J by 1 base, with 11 bases between the two germline ends. The CDR3 has 15 residues. The CDR3 loop reads CASSAGQMNTGELFF. The CDR3 DNA is TGTGCCAGTAGTGCAGGACAGATGAACACCGGGGAGCTGTTTTTT. Together with reference TRBV19 and TRBJ2-2, the CDR3 gives the full variable domain: DGGITQSPKYLFRKEGQNVTLSCEQNLNHDAMYWYRQDPGQGLRLIYYSQIVNDFQKGDIAEGYSVSREKKESFPLTVTSAQKNPTAFYLCASSAGQMNTGELFFGEGSRLTVL.

The gene calls are TRBV25-1 and TRBJ1-2; D not certain. The CDR3 contains 16 residues. V was clipped by 2 bases and J by 7 bases, with 20 bases between them. CDR1 is MGHDK and CDR2 is SYGVNS in the germline V gene. The CDR3 DNA follows: TGTGCCAGCAGTGAAAGTTTGGGAGGGCTTGGCTTTGGCTACACCTTC. Translated: CASSESLGGLGFGYTF.

The sample holds one count of this clone. The V call is TRBV13, the J call TRBJ1-6; tentative D call: TRBD1 (5 bases). CDR1 is PRHDT, CDR2 FYEKMQ, per germline (reference sequence). Trimming took off 6 bases at V and 5 bases at J, with 14 bases between the two ends. CDR3 length: 15 amino acids. The CDR3 loop is CASRLRVENNSPLHF. The CDR3 DNA reads as TGTGCCAGCAGACTCAGGGTAGAGAATAATTCACCCCTCCACTTT.

This chain joins TRBV7-8 and TRBJ1-5; TRBD1 aligns across 8 bases. Trimming at V came to 6 bases and at J to 7 bases, leaving 8 bases not matched to a gene. The germline V gene has CDR1 SGHVS and CDR2 FQNEAQ. The CDR3 is made up of 14 amino acids. The CDR3 DNA sequence: TGTGCCAGCAGTGTGGACAGGGAGGAACAGCCCCAGCATTTT. This codes for CASSVDREEQPQHF. Full variable domain (remainder filled in from reference TRBV7-8 and TRBJ1-5): GAGVSQSPRYKVAKRGQDVALRCDPISGHVSLFWYQQALGQGPEFLTYFQNEAQLDKSGLPSDRFFAERPEGSVSTLKIQRTQQEDSAVYLCASSVDREEQPQHFGDGTRLSIL.